These T cell receptor beta chains were read from a single sample in a study of T cell changes during pregnancy in multiple sclerosis. Here immunoSEQ multiplex PCR was the method, and the copy in TCRdb shows in-frame clones only, minus some. The data show 30,000 to 40,000 clones, about 91% seen once. The input for sequencing was CD8+ T cells from peripheral blood mononuclear cells, taken before pregnancy. The receptors shown here come from a female donor with multiple sclerosis, enrolled in a pregnancy study. Each CDR3 is given with its conserved first and last residue. The D gene is left open where the match is weak. Not every row has a clone size; where given, it reads once, few, many or a size class.

cdr3_nt	cdr3_aa	v_call	j_call	d_call	clone_size
TGTGCCAGCAGCCAAGGGGACGGGGGGGGCTTCGAGGAGACCCAGTACTTC	CASSQGDGGGFEETQYF	TRBV14	TRBJ2-5	TRBD2	NA
TGTGCCAGCAGCGATGACAGGGGATGGGGTGAAGCTTTCTTT	CASSDDRGWGEAFF	TRBV25-1	TRBJ1-1	TRBD1	NA
TGTGCCAGCAGCCCCGGGACTAGCGGCACAGATACGCAGTATTTT	CASSPGTSGTDTQYF	TRBV5-6	TRBJ2-3	TRBD2	NA
TGTGCCAGCAGCGCGACACAGGGAGATCAGCCCCAGCATTTT	CASSATQGDQPQHF	TRBV9	TRBJ1-5	NA	NA
TGTGCCAGCAGCGCGCAGGAGGGGATGAACACTGAAGCTTTCTTT	CASSAQEGMNTEAFF	TRBV11-2	TRBJ1-1	NA	NA
TGTGCCAGCCGCGGGACTAGCGCAGGAGAGACCCAGTACTTC	CASRGTSAGETQYF	TRBV7-2	TRBJ2-5	TRBD2	NA
TGTGCCAGCAGCTTGTGGGGGCGCCGGGAGACCCAGTACTTC	CASSLWGRRETQYF	TRBV5-4	TRBJ2-5	NA	NA
TGTGCCAGCGGCAGACAAGAGACCCAGTACTTC	CASGRQETQYF	TRBV9	TRBJ2-5	NA	NA
TGTGCCAGCCGGAGTGCCTACCAAGAGACCCAGTACTTC	CASRSAYQETQYF	TRBV6-5	TRBJ2-5	NA	once
TGTGCCAGCAGCTTTAGGGGTAGCACAGATACGCAGTATTTT	CASSFRGSTDTQYF	TRBV7-3	TRBJ2-3	NA	few
TGTGCCAGCAGCCCGGGACTCCCAGGGGGGGAGCTGTTTTTT	CASSPGLPGGELFF	TRBV7-9	TRBJ2-2	NA	NA
TGTGCCAGCAGCTTGGACAGCCTGAACACTGAAGCTTTCTTT	CASSLDSLNTEAFF	TRBV5-4	TRBJ1-1	NA	once
TGTGCCAGCAGCTTGGGCGTCCCCGGGGAAGCTTTCTTT	CASSLGVPGEAFF	TRBV5-4	TRBJ1-1	NA	NA
TGTGCCAGCAGCTTGGCTTGGGACAGAAACACCGGGGAGCTGTTTTTT	CASSLAWDRNTGELFF	TRBV5-6	TRBJ2-2	TRBD1	NA
TGTGCCATCATCAGGCAGCTGAACACCGGGGAGCTGTTTTTT	CAIIRQLNTGELFF	TRBV10-3	TRBJ2-2	NA	NA
TGTGCCAGCAGCTTGGACAGGGGGACCTTCACAGATACGCAGTATTTT	CASSLDRGTFTDTQYF	TRBV11-2	TRBJ2-3	TRBD1	NA
TGCGCCAGCAGCCAAGTAGTCGGTGGCGGGGAAAGTGGATCACCCCTCCACTTT	CASSQVVGGGESGSPLHF	TRBV4-3	TRBJ1-6	NA	NA
TGTGCCAGCAGCACCAAACGGGGGTTTAGCACAGATACGCAGTATTTT	CASSTKRGFSTDTQYF	TRBV5-5	TRBJ2-3	NA	NA
TGTGCCAGCAGTTATGGGGGGGACTACAATGAGCAGTTCTTC	CASSYGGDYNEQFF	TRBV6-6	TRBJ2-1	TRBD2	NA
TGTGCCAGCAGCTTAAAAGGGAGCTCCTATAATTCACCCCTCCACTTT	CASSLKGSSYNSPLHF	TRBV7-8	TRBJ1-6	NA	few
TGTGCCAGTAGAGACACAGGATTCTATGGCTACACCTTC	CASRDTGFYGYTF	TRBV19	TRBJ1-2	NA	NA
TGTGCCAGTAGCCCCAACCGCAGAGAGCAGTTCTTC	CASSPNRREQFF	TRBV19	TRBJ2-1	NA	NA
TGCGCCAGCAGCCAAGGCCGGGACTACAATGAGCAGTTCTTC	CASSQGRDYNEQFF	TRBV4-3	TRBJ2-1	NA	NA
TGCGCCAGCAGTCTCAAGACAGGGGCGAACACTGAAGCTTTCTTT	CASSLKTGANTEAFF	TRBV10-1	TRBJ1-1	TRBD1	NA
TGTGCCAGCAGCTTACTAGGGGGCGCCACGAACACCGGGGAGCTGTTTTTT	CASSLLGGATNTGELFF	TRBV7-8	TRBJ2-2	TRBD1	NA
TGTGCCAGCAGTTACCGGGGACTAGCGGACGAGCAGTACTTC	CASSYRGLADEQYF	TRBV6-5	TRBJ2-7	TRBD2	NA
TGTGCCAGCAATAGCGGGGGTGATGGCAATCAGCCCCAGCATTTT	CASNSGGDGNQPQHF	TRBV28	TRBJ1-5	NA	NA
TGCGTTTCTGTCTCCCCAGGAGGCACTGAAGCTTTCTTT	CVSVSPGGTEAFF	TRBV29-1	TRBJ1-1	NA	few
TGTGCCAGCTCACCTCGGACAGGGCAATCCGGGGAGCTGTTTTTT	CASSPRTGQSGELFF	TRBV18	TRBJ2-2	TRBD1	NA
TGTGCCAGCAGTTGGGACCGGGACAGTTACGATAATTCACCCCTCCACTTT	CASSWDRDSYDNSPLHF	TRBV28	TRBJ1-6	TRBD1	NA
TGTGCCAGCAGCTTTACAACTCTAGCGGGGGGTGCGTTCTTC	CASSFTTLAGGAFF	TRBV5-5	TRBJ2-1	TRBD2	NA
TGTGCCAGCAGCCCCTTCCCTGGGGCCAACGTCCTGACTTTC	CASSPFPGANVLTF	TRBV2	TRBJ2-6	NA	NA